These 22 T cell receptor beta chains came from one sample sequenced in a study of blood T cell repertoires in COVID-19 (dated by TCRdb to the early 2020s). Libraries were prepared through the immunoSEQ multiplex PCR assay. TCRdb mirrors the immuneACCESS table, restricted to in-frame sequences. Some clones are absent from its copies; in checked studies, under half trace to an unresolved V gene, and the reason for the others is unknown. Present in this sample are some 97,000 clones, 92% of which were seen just once. The ten largest clonotypes hold 4.5% to 6% of the sample. Sample: peripheral blood. These receptors were collected from a man in his sixties or seventies with acute or convalescent COVID-19.

The rearrangement joins TRBV5-5 to TRBJ2-3; 9 nucleotides match TRBD1. The J segment lost 3 bases and the V segment lost 7 bases, leaving 3 bases of the junction unmatched. The CDR3 runs to 13 residues. CDR1 is SGHKS, CDR2 YYEKEE, per germline (reference sequence). CDR3 sequence: CASHRGPTDTQYF. CDR3 coding DNA: TGTGCCAGCCACAGGGGGCCTACAGATACGCAGTATTTT. Combining the CDR3 with reference TRBV5-5 and TRBJ2-3 gives the whole variable domain DAGVTQSPTHLIKTRGQQVTLRCSPISGHKSVSWYQQVLGQGPQFIFQYYEKEERGRGNFPDRFSARQFPNYSSELNVNALLLGDSALYLCASHRGPTDTQYFGPGTRLTVL.

The rearrangement links TRBV27 to TRBJ1-1; 9 bases align to TRBD1. Germline trimming cut 6 bases from V and 4 bases from J; bases unmatched to any gene: 6. CDR1 MNHEY and CDR2 SMNVEV come from the germline V gene (reference sequence). The CDR3 sequence is 14 residues long. CDR3 bases: TGTGCCAGCAGGGTCGGGACAGGGCGCACTGAAGCTTTCTTT. The encoded protein is CASRVGTGRTEAFF.

The DNA for the CDR3 is TGCGCCAGCAGCCCGATGGACAGGGGGGGCACTGAAGCTTTCTTT. Protein product: CASSPMDRGGTEAFF. The chain uses TRBV4-3 and TRBJ1-1, with 10 bases identical to TRBD1. This CDR3 contains 15 residues. V was clipped by 4 bases and J by 4 bases; unmatched bases: 6. Germline loops: CDR1 LGHNA, CDR2 YSLEER.

This chain links TRBV7-2 with TRBJ1-2; 7 bases fit TRBD1. Per germline, CDR1 SGHTA and CDR2 FQGNSA. The CDR3 extends over 13 amino acids. Germline trimming cut 2 bases from V and 5 bases from J; bases unmatched to any gene: 2. CDR3 protein: CASSLTGEYGYTF. In DNA, the CDR3 is TGTGCCAGCAGCTTAACAGGGGAGTATGGCTACACCTTC.

The V and J genes are TRBV3-1 (or the pseudogene TRBV3-2) and TRBJ2-7, with 9 nucleotides matching TRBD2. This CDR3 comprises 15 residues. Per the germline V gene, CDR1 is LGHDT and CDR2 is YNNKEL (reference sequence). Trimming cost V 3 bases and J 4 bases; bases outside gene matches: 7. The CDR3 DNA follows: TGTGCCAGCAGCCATCCCGCGGGGGGGAAGTACGAGCAGTACTTC. Translating gives CASSHPAGGKYEQYF.

The chain employs TRBV2 and TRBJ2-5; D not certain. The CDR3 length is 12 residues. The germline V and J ends were trimmed by 8 bases and 2 bases, with 9 bases remaining between them. CDR1 is SNHLY, CDR2 FYNNEI, per germline. The CDR3 region has the DNA TGTGCCAGCGCGGCTGGTCAAGAGACCCAGTACTTC. Protein sequence: CASAAGQETQYF.

V is TRBV11-2 and J is TRBJ1-2; 11 bases fit TRBD1. Per the germline V gene, CDR1 is SGHAT and CDR2 is FQNNGV. V dropped 5 bases and J dropped 8; count of bases not matched to a gene: 13. This CDR3 region has 16 residues. The CDR3: CASSPAPGQGAWGYTF. The CDR3 nucleotides are TGTGCCAGCAGCCCGGCCCCCGGACAGGGGGCTTGGGGCTACACCTTC.

The chain carries TRBV12-3 or TRBV12-4 and TRBJ1-5; D unclear. The CDR3 has 13 amino acids. Trimming stripped 7 bases from V and 6 bases from J, with 13 bases between. The CDR3 region has the DNA TGTGCCAGCACCCCCGATCCCGGTCAGCCCCAGCATTTT. Protein product: CASTPDPGQPQHF.

This sequence joins TRBV2 and TRBJ2-5; 13 nucleotides line up with TRBD2. The junction had 4 bases not matched to a gene; V was cut back by 7 bases and J by 5 bases. CDR3 length: 14 amino acids. The germline V gene has CDR1 SNHLY and CDR2 FYNNEI. The CDR3 protein is CASNGLAGEETQYF. The CDR3 nucleotides read TGTGCCAGCAATGGACTAGCGGGAGAGGAGACCCAGTACTTC.

The V call is TRBV18, the J call TRBJ2-7, with TRBD1 matching 10 bases. Trimming at V came to 1 base and at J to 5 bases, leaving 5 bases not matched to a gene. CDR1 is KGHSH, CDR2 LQKENI, per germline. CDR3 length: 15 residues. The CDR3 protein is CASSPRQGASHEQYF. CDR3 bases: TGTGCCAGCTCACCACGACAGGGGGCCTCGCACGAGCAGTACTTC.

The chain has TRBV6-2 or TRBV6-3 and TRBJ1-5, with no clear D. Trimming cost V 0 bases and J 5 bases, with 14 bases left between them. The CDR3 sequence is 16 residues long. From germline, CDR1 is MNHEY and CDR2 SVGEGT. The CDR3 loop is CASSYSPNPRHQPQHF. CDR3 in DNA: TGTGCCAGCAGTTACTCCCCCAACCCCAGGCATCAGCCCCAGCATTTT.

CDR3 nucleotides: TGTGCCAGCTCCCTCGGGACAGGGGACACTGAAGCTTTCTTT. This sequence encodes CASSLGTGDTEAFF. The J gene is TRBJ1-1, the V gene TRBV6-5, with 10 bases fitting TRBD1. The length of the CDR3 is 14 residues. V lost 8 bases and J lost 3; bases outside the gene matches: 6. The germline CDR1 and CDR2 sequences are MNHEY and SVGAGI.

The CDR3 sequence is CASSPLGGALMNTEAFF. The DNA for the CDR3 is TGTGCCAGCAGCCCTCTCGGAGGGGCGCTGATGAACACTGAAGCTTTCTTT. V gene TRBV9 combines with J gene TRBJ1-1; tentatively, D is TRBD1 (5 bases). Germline values: CDR1 SGDLS, CDR2 YYNGEE. The CDR3 sequence is 17 residues long. V lost 4 bases to trimming and J lost 0 bases, with 19 bases between them.

V usage is TRBV9 and J usage is TRBJ2-1; 9 positions match TRBD2. This CDR3 is 14 amino acids long. V lost 4 bases and J lost 7; bases outside the gene matches: 6. Germline V gene lookup returns CDR1 SGDLS and CDR2 YYNGEE. CDR3 sequence reads: CASSIGGGANEQFF. The CDR3 DNA is TGTGCCAGCAGCATCGGCGGGGGGGCGAATGAGCAGTTCTTC. Full variable domain (outside the CDR3, taken from reference TRBV9 and TRBJ2-1): DSGVTQTPKHLITATGQRVTLRCSPRSGDLSVYWYQQSLDQGLQFLIQYYNGEERAKGNILERFSAQQFPDLHSELNLSSLELGDSALYFCASSIGGGANEQFFGPGTRLTVL.

This chain joins TRBV4-2 and TRBJ1-2; unclear D gene. CDR1 is LGHNA, CDR2 YNFKEQ, per germline. There are 12 residues in the CDR3. V was pared by 4 bases and J by 4 bases, with 7 bases between. The DNA for the CDR3 is TGTGCCAGCAGCCCGACGGGCTATGGCTACACCTTC. Translating it yields CASSPTGYGYTF.

V gene TRBV21-1 combines with J gene TRBJ1-2; no DNA check was done on the table's D call, TRBD1. TRBV21-1 is reported as a pseudogene. This CDR3 spans 17 amino acids. The CDR3: CASSITDWNQLNYGYTF. The CDR3 DNA sequence: TGTGCCAGCAGCATCACAGATTGGAACCAACTTAACTATGGCTACACCTTC.

This clone has more than one count but fewer than ten. V gene TRBV2 combines with J gene TRBJ2-5; 9 bases agree with TRBD2. The CDR3 length is 16 residues. V lost 0 bases, J lost 5 bases, and 7 bases stayed unmatched. CDR1 and CDR2 (germline): SNHLY, FYNNEI. CDR3 sequence reads: CASSEAQREDEETQYF. In nucleotides, the CDR3 is TGTGCCAGCAGTGAAGCCCAGCGGGAGGATGAGGAGACCCAGTACTTC.

The genes are TRBV3-1 (or the pseudogene TRBV3-2) and TRBJ1-3; D gene ambiguous. The CDR3 spans 13 residues. The V and J ends lost 8 bases and 4 bases respectively, with 12 bases between them. Looked up from germline, CDR1 is LGHDT and CDR2 is YNNKEL (reference sequence). The CDR3 DNA is TGTGCCAGCGCGAGGGCAGCAGGAAACACCATATATTTT. This encodes CASARAAGNTIYF.

A word on this clone: The same CDR3 is also encoded by other DNA sequences in this sample. The chain has TRBV5-1 and TRBJ1-5; D call uncertain. The germline V gene has CDR1 SGHRS and CDR2 YFSETQ. This CDR3 has 13 residues. Trimming cost V 0 bases and J 5 bases, with 6 bases left between them. The CDR3 protein is CASSLVGDQPQHF. CDR3 nucleotides: TGCGCCAGCAGCTTGGTCGGGGATCAGCCCCAGCATTTT.

V usage is TRBV10-3 and J usage is TRBJ1-1, with TRBD1 as a possible D gene (6 bases). Germline V gene sequence: CDR1 ENHRY, CDR2 SYGVKD. Trimming took 10 bases from V and 3 from J, leaving 18 bases between them. The CDR3 runs 14 residues. The chain's CDR3 is CATAEGGGYTEAFF. CDR3 bases: TGTGCCACCGCAGAGGGAGGGGGTTACACTGAAGCTTTCTTT.

The V gene is TRBV18, the J gene TRBJ1-2; 9 bases match TRBD1. Germline lookup yields CDR1 KGHSH and CDR2 LQKENI. Trimming at V came to 3 bases and at J to 11 bases, leaving 7 bases not matched to a gene. The CDR3 is 13 amino acids. The CDR3: CASSPGQGAGYTF. The CDR3 DNA is TGTGCCAGCTCACCGGGACAGGGAGCGGGGTACACCTTC.

The V and J genes are TRBV11-3 and TRBJ1-1, with 12 bases matching TRBD1. After removal of 5 bases from V and 3 bases from J, the junction contained 7 bases not matched to a gene. Germline assignment: CDR1 SGHNT and CDR2 YENEEA. The CDR3 loop spans 16 amino acids. In DNA, the CDR3 is TGTGCCAGCAGCCCCGGGACAGGGGGCCCGGACACTGAAGCTTTCTTT. Protein: CASSPGTGGPDTEAFF.